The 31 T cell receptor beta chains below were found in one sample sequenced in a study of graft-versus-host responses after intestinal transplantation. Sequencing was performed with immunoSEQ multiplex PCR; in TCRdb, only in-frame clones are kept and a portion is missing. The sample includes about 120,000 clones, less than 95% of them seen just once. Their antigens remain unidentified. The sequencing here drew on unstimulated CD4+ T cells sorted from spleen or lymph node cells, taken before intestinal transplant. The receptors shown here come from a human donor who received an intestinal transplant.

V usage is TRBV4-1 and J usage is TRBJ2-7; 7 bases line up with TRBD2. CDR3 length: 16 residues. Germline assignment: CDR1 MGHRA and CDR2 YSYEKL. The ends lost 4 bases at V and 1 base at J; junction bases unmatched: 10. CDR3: CASSRRFGGGSYEQYF. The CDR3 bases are TGCGCCAGCAGCCGACGGTTCGGGGGAGGGTCCTACGAGCAGTACTTC.

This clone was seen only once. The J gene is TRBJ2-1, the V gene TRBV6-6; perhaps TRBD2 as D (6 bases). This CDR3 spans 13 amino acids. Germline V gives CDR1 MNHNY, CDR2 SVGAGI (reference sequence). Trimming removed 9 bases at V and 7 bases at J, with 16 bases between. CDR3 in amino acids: CASRLDLKNEQFF. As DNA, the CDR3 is TGTGCCAGTCGACTAGACCTTAAGAATGAGCAGTTCTTC.

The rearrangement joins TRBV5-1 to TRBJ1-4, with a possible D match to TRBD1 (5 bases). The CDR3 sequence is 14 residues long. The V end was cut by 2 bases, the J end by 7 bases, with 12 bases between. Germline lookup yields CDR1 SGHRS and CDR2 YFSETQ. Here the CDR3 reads CASSFRGTGEKLFF. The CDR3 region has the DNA TGCGCCAGCAGCTTTCGGGGGACGGGTGAAAAACTGTTTTTT.

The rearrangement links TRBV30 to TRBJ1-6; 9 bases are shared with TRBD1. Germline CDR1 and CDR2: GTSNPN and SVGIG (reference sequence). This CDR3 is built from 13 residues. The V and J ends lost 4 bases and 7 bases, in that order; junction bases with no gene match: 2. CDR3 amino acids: CAWTDRGNSPLHF. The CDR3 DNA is TGTGCCTGGACCGACAGGGGGAATTCACCCCTCCACTTT.

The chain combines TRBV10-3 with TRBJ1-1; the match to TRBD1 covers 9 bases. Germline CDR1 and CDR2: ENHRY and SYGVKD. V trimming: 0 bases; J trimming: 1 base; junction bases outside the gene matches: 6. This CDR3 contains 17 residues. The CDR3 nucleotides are TGTGCCATCAGTGAGTCGGGACAGGGACAACCGAACACTGAAGCTTTCTTT. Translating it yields CAISESGQGQPNTEAFF.

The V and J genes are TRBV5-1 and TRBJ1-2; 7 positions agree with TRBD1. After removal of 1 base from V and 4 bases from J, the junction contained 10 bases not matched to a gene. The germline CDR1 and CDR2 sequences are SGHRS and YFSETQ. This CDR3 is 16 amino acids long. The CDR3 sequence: CASSLSPQQGPYGYTF. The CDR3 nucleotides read TGCGCCAGCAGCTTGTCCCCACAACAGGGGCCCTATGGCTACACCTTC.

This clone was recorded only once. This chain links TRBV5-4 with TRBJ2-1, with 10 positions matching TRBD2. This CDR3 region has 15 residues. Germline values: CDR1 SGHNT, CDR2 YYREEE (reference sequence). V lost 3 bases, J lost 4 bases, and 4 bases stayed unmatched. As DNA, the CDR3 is TGTGCCAGCAGCTCGCTAGCGGGGGCTTACAATGAGCAGTTCTTC. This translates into CASSSLAGAYNEQFF.

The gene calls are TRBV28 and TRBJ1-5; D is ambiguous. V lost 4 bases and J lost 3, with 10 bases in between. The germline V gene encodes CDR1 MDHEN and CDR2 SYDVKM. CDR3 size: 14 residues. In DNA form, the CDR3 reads TGTGCCAGCAGTTCTGTAACAGACAATCAGCCCCAGCATTTT. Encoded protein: CASSSVTDNQPQHF. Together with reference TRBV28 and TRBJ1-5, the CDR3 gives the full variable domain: DVKVTQSSRYLVKRTGEKVFLECVQDMDHENMFWYRQDPGLGLRLIYFSYDVKMKEKGDIPEGYSVSREKKERFSLILESASTNQTSMYLCASSSVTDNQPQHFGDGTRLSIL.

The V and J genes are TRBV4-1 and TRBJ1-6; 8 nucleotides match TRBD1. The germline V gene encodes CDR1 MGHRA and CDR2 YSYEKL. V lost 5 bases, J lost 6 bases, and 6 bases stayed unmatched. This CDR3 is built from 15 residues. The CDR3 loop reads CASSVRTGTNSPLHF. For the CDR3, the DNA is TGCGCCAGCAGCGTTCGGACAGGGACTAATTCACCCCTCCACTTT.

In DNA, the CDR3 is TGTGCCAGCAGCTTAGCGGGGACTAGCGGGAGCTCCTACAATGAGCAGTTCTTC. It translates to CASSLAGTSGSSYNEQFF. This sequence joins TRBV7-2 and TRBJ2-1, with 14 positions matching TRBD2. V gave up 0 bases and J gave up 0 bases; unmatched junction bases: 1. Per germline, CDR1 SGHTA and CDR2 FQGNSA. This CDR3 has 18 residues.

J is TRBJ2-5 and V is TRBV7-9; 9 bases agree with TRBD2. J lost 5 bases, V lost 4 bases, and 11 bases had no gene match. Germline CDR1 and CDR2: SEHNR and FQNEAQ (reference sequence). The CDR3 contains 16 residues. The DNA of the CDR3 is TGTGCCAGCAGCTCGTCCGGGCTAGCGGGGATGGAGACCCAGTACTTC. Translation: CASSSSGLAGMETQYF.

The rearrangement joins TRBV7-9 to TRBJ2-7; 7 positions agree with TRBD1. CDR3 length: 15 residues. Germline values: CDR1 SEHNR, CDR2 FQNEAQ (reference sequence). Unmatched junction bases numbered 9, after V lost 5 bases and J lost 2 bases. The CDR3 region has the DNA TGTGCCAGCAGCCCCCCCGGGACAGTACCCTACGAGCAGTACTTC. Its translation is CASSPPGTVPYEQYF.

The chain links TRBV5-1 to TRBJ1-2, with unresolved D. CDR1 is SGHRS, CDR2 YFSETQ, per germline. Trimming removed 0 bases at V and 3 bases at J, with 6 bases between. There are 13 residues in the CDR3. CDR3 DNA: TGCGCCAGCAGCTTGGTGGTAGACTATGGCTACACCTTC. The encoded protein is CASSLVVDYGYTF. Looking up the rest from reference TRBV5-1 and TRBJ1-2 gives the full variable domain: KAGVTQTPRYLIKTRGQQVTLSCSPISGHRSVSWYQQTPGQGLQFLFEYFSETQRNKGNFPGRFSGRQFSNSRSEMNVSTLELGDSALYLCASSLVVDYGYTFGSGTRLTVV.

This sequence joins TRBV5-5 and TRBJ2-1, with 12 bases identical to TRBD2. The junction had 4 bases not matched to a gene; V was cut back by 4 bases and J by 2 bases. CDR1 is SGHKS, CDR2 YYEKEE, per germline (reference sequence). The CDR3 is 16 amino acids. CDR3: CASSQGLAGTYNEQFF. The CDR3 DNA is TGTGCCAGCAGCCAAGGACTAGCGGGGACCTACAATGAGCAGTTCTTC. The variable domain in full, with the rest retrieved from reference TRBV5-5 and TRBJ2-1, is DAGVTQSPTHLIKTRGQQVTLRCSPISGHKSVSWYQQVLGQGPQFIFQYYEKEERGRGNFPDRFSARQFPNYSSELNVNALLLGDSALYLCASSQGLAGTYNEQFFGPGTRLTVL.

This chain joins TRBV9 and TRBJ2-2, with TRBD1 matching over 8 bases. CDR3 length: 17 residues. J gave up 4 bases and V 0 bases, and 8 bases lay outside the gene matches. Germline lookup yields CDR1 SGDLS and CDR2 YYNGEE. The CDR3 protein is CASSVVPTGGVTGELFF. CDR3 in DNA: TGTGCCAGCAGCGTAGTTCCTACAGGGGGAGTCACCGGGGAGCTGTTTTTT.

CDR3 in DNA: TGCAGTGCTCCTGACAGCACTGAAGCTTTCTTT. It codes for CSAPDSTEAFF. J is TRBJ1-1 and V is TRBV20-1; maybe TRBD1 (5 bases). The germline V gene has CDR1 DFQATT and CDR2 SNEGSKA (reference sequence). CDR3 length: 11 amino acids. Trimming left V 5 bases short and J 4 bases short, with 8 bases between.

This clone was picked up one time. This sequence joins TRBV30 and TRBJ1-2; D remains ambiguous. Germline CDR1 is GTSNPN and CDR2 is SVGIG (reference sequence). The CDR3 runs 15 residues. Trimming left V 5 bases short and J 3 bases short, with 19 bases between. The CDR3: CAWRVGGRVDYGYTF. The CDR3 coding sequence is TGTGCCTGGCGCGTTGGAGGAAGGGTTGACTATGGCTACACCTTC.

The CDR3 loop reads CASSWTSGDNEQFF. The DNA of the CDR3 is TGTGCCAGCAGTTGGACTAGCGGAGACAATGAGCAGTTCTTC. V and J are TRBV5-4 and TRBJ2-1; TRBD2 aligns across 10 bases. Germline values: CDR1 SGHNT, CDR2 YYREEE (reference sequence). This CDR3 region has 14 residues. J gave up 5 bases and V 5 bases, and 4 bases lay outside the gene matches.

DNA of the CDR3: TGTGCCAGCAGCTTAATCGGGACTAGCGGGATCAATGAGCAGTTCTTC. Translated, it gives CASSLIGTSGINEQFF. The rearrangement uses TRBV5-6 and TRBJ2-1; 13 bases are shared with TRBD2. Germline CDR1 SGHDT, CDR2 YYEEEE. The V segment lost 2 bases and the J segment 6 bases; nucleotides outside the gene matches: 5. This CDR3 comprises 16 residues.

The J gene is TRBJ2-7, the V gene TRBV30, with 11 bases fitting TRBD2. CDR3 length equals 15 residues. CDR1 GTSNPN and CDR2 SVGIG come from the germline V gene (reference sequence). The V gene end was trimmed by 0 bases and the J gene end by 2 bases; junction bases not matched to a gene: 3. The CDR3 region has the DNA TGTGCCTGGAGTGTAACTAGCGGGGGTCCCTACGAGCAGTACTTC. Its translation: CAWSVTSGGPYEQYF.

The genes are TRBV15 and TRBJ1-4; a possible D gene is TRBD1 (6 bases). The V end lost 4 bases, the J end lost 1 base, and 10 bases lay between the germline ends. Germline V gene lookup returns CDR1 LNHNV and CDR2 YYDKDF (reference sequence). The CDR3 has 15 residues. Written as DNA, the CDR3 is TGTGCCACCAGCAAATCACAGGGAACTAATGAAAAACTGTTTTTT. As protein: CATSKSQGTNEKLFF.

CDR3 nucleotides: TGCGCCAGCAGCTCCCAGGGTCCCGGGGAGCTGTTTTTT. Residues: CASSSQGPGELFF. This rearrangement joins TRBV5-1 to TRBJ2-2; weak D call: TRBD1 (5 bases). This CDR3 contains 13 residues. CDR1 is SGHRS and CDR2 is YFSETQ in the germline V gene. V was cut by 3 bases and J by 6 bases, with 9 bases left in between.

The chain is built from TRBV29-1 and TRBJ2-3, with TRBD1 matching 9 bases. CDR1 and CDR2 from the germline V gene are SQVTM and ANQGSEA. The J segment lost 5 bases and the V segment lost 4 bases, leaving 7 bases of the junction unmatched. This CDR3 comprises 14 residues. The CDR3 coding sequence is TGCAGCGTTGTCAGACAGGGGGAAGGAGATACGCAGTATTTT. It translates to CSVVRQGEGDTQYF.

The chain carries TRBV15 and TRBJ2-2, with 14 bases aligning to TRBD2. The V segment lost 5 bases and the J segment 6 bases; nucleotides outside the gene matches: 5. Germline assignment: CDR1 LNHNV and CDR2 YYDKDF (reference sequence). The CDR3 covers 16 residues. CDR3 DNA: TGTGCCACCAGCTGGGGGACTAGCGGGGGACCCGGGGAGCTGTTTTTT. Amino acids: CATSWGTSGGPGELFF.

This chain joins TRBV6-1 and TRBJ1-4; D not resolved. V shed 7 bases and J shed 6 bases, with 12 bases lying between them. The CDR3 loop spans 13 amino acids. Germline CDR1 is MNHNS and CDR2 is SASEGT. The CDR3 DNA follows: TGTGCCAGCACGAGCCCGTACCATGAAAAACTGTTTTTT. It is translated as CASTSPYHEKLFF.

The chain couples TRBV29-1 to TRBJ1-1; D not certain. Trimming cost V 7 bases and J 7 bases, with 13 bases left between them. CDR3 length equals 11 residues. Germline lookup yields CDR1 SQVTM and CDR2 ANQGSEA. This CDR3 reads CSAREAGEAFF. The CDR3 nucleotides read TGCAGCGCCCGGGAGGCGGGTGAAGCTTTCTTT.

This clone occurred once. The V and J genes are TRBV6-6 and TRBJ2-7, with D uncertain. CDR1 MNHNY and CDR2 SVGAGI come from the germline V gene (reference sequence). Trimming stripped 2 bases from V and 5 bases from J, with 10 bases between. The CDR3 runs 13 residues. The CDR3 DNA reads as TGTGCCAGCAGTTACCCCCCGCAGGACGAGCAGTACTTC. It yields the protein CASSYPPQDEQYF.

CDR3: CASSLRTGKNEKLFF. As DNA, the CDR3 is TGTGCCAGCAGCTTAAGGACAGGGAAAAATGAAAAACTGTTTTTT. The chain uses TRBV7-9 and TRBJ1-4; TRBD1 agrees at 8 bases. V shed 2 bases, J shed 5 bases, and the junction held 4 bases outside the gene matches. The CDR3 has 15 amino acids. Germline V gene data show CDR1 as SEHNR and CDR2 as FQNEAQ (reference sequence).

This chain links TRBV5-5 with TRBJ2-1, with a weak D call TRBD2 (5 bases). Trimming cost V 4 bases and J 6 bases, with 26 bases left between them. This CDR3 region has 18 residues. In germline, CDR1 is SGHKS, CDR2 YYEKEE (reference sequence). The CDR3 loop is CASSKFDWQLASSNEQFF. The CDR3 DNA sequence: TGTGCCAGCAGCAAATTCGACTGGCAGCTAGCCTCTTCCAATGAGCAGTTCTTC.

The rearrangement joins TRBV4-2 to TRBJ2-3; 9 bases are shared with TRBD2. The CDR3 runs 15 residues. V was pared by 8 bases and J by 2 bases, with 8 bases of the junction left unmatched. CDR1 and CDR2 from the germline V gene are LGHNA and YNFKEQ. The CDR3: CASGPGLAHTDTQYF. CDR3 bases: TGTGCCAGCGGACCGGGACTAGCTCACACAGATACGCAGTATTTT.

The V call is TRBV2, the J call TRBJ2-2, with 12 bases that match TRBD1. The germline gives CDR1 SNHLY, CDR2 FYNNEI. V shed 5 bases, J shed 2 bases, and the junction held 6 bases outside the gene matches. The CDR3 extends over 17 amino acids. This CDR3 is CASSLRDRGPNTGELFF. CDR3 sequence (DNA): TGTGCCAGCAGTCTCCGGGACAGGGGGCCCAACACCGGGGAGCTGTTTTTT.